The rows below give T cell receptor beta chains drawn from one sample of a study of identical twins. MiXCR, applied by TCRdb to the 5' RACE reads, yields one record per CDR3 protein. Here the sample spans approximately 620,000 distinct CDR3 sequences, less than 10% being singletons. These data are also associated with another study on yellow fever vaccine responses in identical twins.

The sample taken for sequencing was PBMCs. All receptors derive from a woman under 30 in good health. Both conserved end residues are trimmed from each CDR3. Each record gives: CDR3 length, D gene, V gene, CDR3 protein. A D gene is named only where the DNA matches it firmly.

12	-	TRBV5-4	ASRFNGVYNEQF
14	-	TRBV10-1	ASTGSQGGNTGELF
11	-	TRBV7-2	ASSGTSSYEQY
11	-	TRBV7-3	ASSLAARGTQY
10	-	TRBV12-3/TRBV12-4	ASSRGHTEAF
13	-	TRBV4-3	ASSQERGRYNEQF
15	-	TRBV4-2	ASSQTIATISYNEQF
13	TRBD1	TRBV12-3/TRBV12-4	ASSSTGRQLYGYT
16	TRBD2	TRBV5-1	ASSLYRKKDGGRPEQY
9	-	TRBV29-1	SVGPTDTQY
11	-	TRBV3-1	ASSPLGVATLH
16	TRBD2	TRBV4-2	ASSHGVAGGFSYNEQF
11	-	TRBV6-1	ASSPGDDYGYT
12	TRBD1	TRBV7-7	ASSLGTENSPLH
11	-	TRBV10-2	ASSGGAILEAF
19	TRBD2	TRBV12-3/TRBV12-4	ASSLRSGGLAGEPSSYEQY
11	TRBD2	TRBV5-1	ASRLAGGDEQF
11	TRBD1	TRBV7-9	ASTTGVWETQY
14	-	TRBV27	ASTPSGGTVDVEQY
13	-	TRBV20-1	SARDHIGASETQY
13	-	TRBV20-1	SAREYRARTGELF
12	TRBD1	TRBV29-1	SVDAGTDNEKLF
13	-	TRBV5-1	ASSLQGFPYNEQF
14	-	TRBV15	ATSRELLGATDTQY
12	-	TRBV25-1	ASSVSGVGGELF
15	TRBD1	TRBV6-1	ASRPPFIGGSNSPLH
13	TRBD2	TRBV2	ASSDGLAGVETQY
9	-	TRBV29-1	SVESRAGYT
12	TRBD2	TRBV20-1	SAYSGGLTGELF
12	-	TRBV29-1	SVEGEALNTEAF
13	-	TRBV7-3	ASSPGHLPRETQY
15	-	TRBV15	ATSRTADTGKYNEQF
11	-	TRBV20-1	SASVENTGELF
14	TRBD2	TRBV3-1	ASSQVAGGPSDTQY
13	TRBD2	TRBV18	ASSPPSGPYNEQF
14	-	TRBV7-6	ASSFNSEANTGELF
13	-	TRBV2	ASSEVGGSYNEQF
14	-	TRBV3-1	ASSQRVVRAAYEQY
10	-	TRBV6-5	ASSTLGGERH
12	TRBD2	TRBV7-9	ASSLVAGLETQY
14	-	TRBV24-1	ATSDGPLGGQETQY
10	-	TRBV29-1	SVEESYNEQF
11	-	TRBV12-3/TRBV12-4	ASSLTLGETQY
11	-	TRBV4-3	ASSQAVSYEQY
10	-	TRBV4-2	ASSQGRLEQF
14	-	TRBV7-9	ASSSADGLLNQPQH
11	-	TRBV27	ASSFSKGQPQH
15	-	TRBV7-8	ASSIGIGVPQGTEAF
12	-	TRBV2	ASRTVSYTGELF
13	-	TRBV9	ASSDRDPRRSPLH
12	TRBD1	TRBV7-9	ASSFGQGQETQY
12	-	TRBV4-3	ASSQDTGPYEQY
10	-	TRBV20-1	SARTGGQPQH